These 27 T cell receptor beta chains were sequenced from one sample in a study of graft-versus-host responses after intestinal transplantation. Their cognate antigens are unknown. Clones were read by immunoSEQ multiplex PCR, and TCRdb kept only the in-frame ones, dropping some. The sample has roughly 110,000 clones; approximately 90% are singletons. The material was unstimulated CD4+ T cells sorted from spleen or lymph node cells, obtained before transplant. These receptors originate from a human donor who was the organ donor for an intestinal transplant.

The J gene is TRBJ2-1, the V gene TRBV11-3; D uncertain. Germline V gene data show CDR1 as SGHNT and CDR2 as YENEEA. Deletions cut 4 bases from V and 4 bases from J, with 8 bases between. CDR3 size: 13 residues. The CDR3 DNA reads TGTGCCAGCAGCTCCCTCGCTTACAATGAGCAGTTCTTC. It encodes CASSSLAYNEQFF.

This clone has just a few counts. This sequence joins TRBV6-5 and TRBJ1-1; no clear D gene. Germline V lookup: CDR1 MNHEY, CDR2 SVGAGI. V was pared by 5 bases and J by 8 bases, with 12 bases between. The CDR3 runs 12 residues. In DNA, the CDR3 is TGTGCCAGCAGTACAACGGACCCCGAAGCTTTCTTT. Residues: CASSTTDPEAFF.

The rearrangement uses TRBV9 and TRBJ1-6, with D unclear. The V gene lost 4 bases and the J gene lost 8 bases, with 7 bases spanning the gap. Germline CDR1 is SGDLS and CDR2 is YYNGEE. CDR3 size: 12 residues. CDR3 sequence reads: CASSSGDSPLHF. Here the CDR3 DNA reads TGTGCCAGCAGCTCCGGGGATTCACCCCTCCACTTT.

V is TRBV9 and J is TRBJ2-1; D is ambiguous. CDR3 size: 14 residues. CDR1 and CDR2 (germline): SGDLS, YYNGEE. Trimming removed 0 bases from V and 5 bases from J, with 9 bases in between. CDR3 bases: TGTGCCAGCAGCGTAGGGAAAGGAGACAATGAGCAGTTCTTC. This encodes CASSVGKGDNEQFF.

The chain uses TRBV5-1 and TRBJ2-3, with D perhaps TRBD2 (5 bases). With 1 base removed from V and 4 bases from J, the gap between germline ends came to 13 bases. Germline CDR1 is SGHRS and CDR2 is YFSETQ. The CDR3 covers 15 residues. CDR3 region: CASSLSRSAADTQYF. Written as DNA, the CDR3 is TGCGCCAGCAGCTTGTCTAGGTCAGCGGCAGATACGCAGTATTTT.

The chain carries TRBV9 and TRBJ1-6; D ambiguous. The CDR3 extends over 17 amino acids. Between the trimmed V and J ends, which lost 4 bases and 4 bases, there was a span of 18 bases. Per the germline V gene, CDR1 is SGDLS and CDR2 is YYNGEE. CDR3 nucleotides: TGTGCCAGCAGCCGCCAAGGACCGCCCCAGTATAATTCACCCCTCCACTTT. This codes for CASSRQGPPQYNSPLHF.

This clone is deemed medium-sized. The same CDR3 can be traced to other DNA sequences in this sample. This chain uses TRBV9 with TRBJ1-3; possible D gene TRBD1, 6 bases. The CDR3 runs to 17 residues. V lost 0 bases to trimming and J lost 0 bases, with 13 bases between them. Germline loops: CDR1 SGDLS, CDR2 YYNGEE. The CDR3 protein is CASSVAWTAVSGNTIYF. In DNA form, the CDR3 reads TGTGCCAGCAGCGTAGCTTGGACAGCAGTCTCTGGAAACACCATATATTTT.

This chain joins TRBV9 and TRBJ2-7; possible D gene TRBD1, 6 bases. V lost 4 bases and J lost 0, with 17 bases in between. Germline CDR1 is SGDLS and CDR2 is YYNGEE. This CDR3 is built from 16 residues. The chain's CDR3 is CASSPGGLQGSYEQYF. For the CDR3, the DNA is TGTGCCAGCAGCCCAGGTGGGTTACAGGGCTCCTACGAGCAGTACTTC.

This chain links TRBV10-1 with TRBJ2-2; 12 nucleotides line up with TRBD1. The V segment lost 6 bases and the J segment 4 bases; nucleotides outside the gene matches: 12. Germline CDR1 and CDR2: WNHNN and SYGVQD (reference sequence). This CDR3 is 18 amino acids long. This CDR3 reads CASRVMGQGATGTGELFF. In DNA form, the CDR3 reads TGCGCCAGCAGAGTGATGGGACAGGGGGCAACGGGCACCGGGGAGCTGTTTTTT.

The chain links TRBV7-3 to TRBJ2-2; TRBD1 or TRBD2 may be the D gene (5 bases each). V was cut by 2 bases and J by 4 bases, with 5 bases left in between. Germline CDR1 and CDR2: SGHTA and FQGTGA. The CDR3 contains 13 residues. This CDR3 reads CASSLGGTGELFF. The CDR3 nucleotides read TGTGCCAGCAGCTTAGGGGGCACCGGGGAGCTGTTTTTT.

V usage is TRBV19 and J usage is TRBJ2-1; tentative D call: TRBD2 (6 bases). This CDR3 spans 14 amino acids. Trimming pared 4 bases from V and 5 bases from J, leaving 12 bases between. CDR1 is LNHDA, CDR2 SQIVND, per germline (reference sequence). The CDR3 loop is CASSNPGLNNEQFF. The CDR3 DNA follows: TGTGCCAGTAGTAACCCGGGACTGAACAATGAGCAGTTCTTC.

This clone is labeled medium-sized. The chain links TRBV2 to TRBJ1-5; TRBD1 agrees at 8 bases. V was pared by 7 bases and J by 1 base, with 3 bases of the junction left unmatched. This CDR3 has 14 residues. CDR1 is SNHLY and CDR2 is FYNNEI in the germline V gene. Here the CDR3 reads CASNRQGSNQPQHF. DNA for the CDR3: TGTGCCAGCAATAGACAGGGGAGCAATCAGCCCCAGCATTTT.

The chain has TRBV11-3 and TRBJ2-7, with D maybe TRBD1 (6 bases). The CDR3 totals 16 residues. The V gene lost 5 bases and the J gene lost 0 bases, with 17 bases spanning the gap. CDR1 and CDR2 (germline): SGHNT, YENEEA. CDR3 coding DNA: TGTGCCAGCAGCCATAGGGGGACACTACCCTCCTACGAGCAGTACTTC. Translation: CASSHRGTLPSYEQYF.

This chain connects TRBV11-2 to TRBJ2-5; D is ambiguous. Germline V gene data show CDR1 as SGHAT and CDR2 as FQNNGV. Trimming removed 1 base from V and 1 base from J, with 7 bases in between. The CDR3 runs 14 residues. CDR3 sequence (DNA): TGTGCCAGCAGCTTAGTCGCCAGCCAAGAGACCCAGTACTTC. Translation: CASSLVASQETQYF.

This chain connects TRBV18 to TRBJ2-7; D gene uncertain. CDR3 length equals 17 residues. From germline, CDR1 is KGHSH and CDR2 LQKENI. V was shortened by 6 bases and J by 3 bases, with 24 bases between the two germline ends. The CDR3 region has the DNA TGTGCCAGCTCGCCCAAATTATCACGGACGGAACTCTACGAGCAGTACTTC. The encoded protein is CASSPKLSRTELYEQYF.

This clone showed up just once. The gene calls are TRBV13 and TRBJ2-2; D may be TRBD2 (6 bases). Germline V CDR1 and CDR2: PRHDT, FYEKMQ (reference sequence). The CDR3 contains 12 residues. V lost 10 bases to trimming and J lost 6 bases, with 12 bases between them. CDR3 in amino acids: CATGRRAGELFF. CDR3 nucleotide sequence: TGTGCCACGGGACGGAGGGCCGGGGAGCTGTTTTTT. Based on the CDR3 plus reference TRBV13 and TRBJ2-2, the full variable domain is AAGVIQSPRHLIKEKRETATLKCYPIPRHDTVYWYQQGPGQDPQFLISFYEKMQSDKGSIPDRFSAQQFSDYHSELNMSSLELGDSALYFCATGRRAGELFFGEGSRLTVL.

J is TRBJ1-2 and V is TRBV5-1, with D unresolved. Between the trimmed V and J ends, which lost 4 bases and 3 bases, there was a span of 7 bases. The CDR3 runs 12 residues. Germline values: CDR1 SGHRS, CDR2 YFSETQ. The CDR3 nucleotides read TGCGCCAGCAGCCCCGAGGACTATGGCTACACCTTC. Protein product: CASSPEDYGYTF.

The gene calls are TRBV7-2 and TRBJ2-4; a possible D gene is TRBD2 (5 bases). Germline V gene data show CDR1 as SGHTA and CDR2 as FQGNSA. Trimming took 4 bases from V and 0 from J, leaving 13 bases between them. CDR3 length: 16 residues. The CDR3 loop is CASSSGSSLAKNIQYF. The DNA of the CDR3 is TGTGCCAGCAGCTCGGGATCAAGTTTAGCCAAAAACATTCAGTACTTC.

The rearrangement uses TRBV9 and TRBJ2-7; the D gene is possibly TRBD2 (6 bases). CDR1 is SGDLS and CDR2 is YYNGEE in the germline V gene. V lost 0 bases and J lost 3, with 13 bases in between. This CDR3 is built from 15 residues. In DNA form, the CDR3 reads TGTGCCAGCAGCGTAGGGCCGGGGGACCACTACGAGCAGTACTTC. This codes for CASSVGPGDHYEQYF.

Written as DNA, the CDR3 is TGTGCCAGCAGCTTAGTGGCCCTAGCGGGAGGGCCTTCAGATACGCAGTATTTT. Translated, it gives CASSLVALAGGPSDTQYF. The V call is TRBV7-2, the J call TRBJ2-3, with TRBD2 matching 12 bases. The CDR3 has 18 residues. The germline gives CDR1 SGHTA, CDR2 FQGNSA. Trimming removed 1 base from V and 4 bases from J; junction bases left unmatched: 9.

The J gene is TRBJ2-3, the V gene TRBV30; D ambiguous. V was shortened by 3 bases and J by 0 bases, with 7 bases between the two germline ends. This CDR3 is 13 amino acids long. CDR1 is GTSNPN, CDR2 SVGIG, per germline (reference sequence). CDR3 loop: CAWRVTSTDTQYF. The CDR3 nucleotides read TGTGCCTGGAGAGTAACTAGCACAGATACGCAGTATTTT.

This chain links TRBV10-2 with TRBJ1-2, with TRBD1 matching over 7 bases. Per germline, CDR1 WSHSY and CDR2 SAAADI. After removal of 8 bases from V and 6 bases from J, the junction contained 15 bases not matched to a gene. This CDR3 contains 15 residues. The CDR3 spells CASWDSTLRVDGYTF. CDR3 DNA sequence: TGCGCCAGCTGGGACAGTACGCTCCGAGTGGATGGCTACACCTTC.

The chain recombines TRBV5-1 with TRBJ1-2; TRBD1 is a possible D gene (5 bases). Germline-derived CDR1 and CDR2 are SGHRS and YFSETQ. Trimming shortened V by 0 bases and J by 4 bases, and 7 bases separated the two germline ends. The CDR3 is made up of 13 amino acids. This CDR3 reads CASSLGQLYGYTF. The CDR3 nucleotides are TGCGCCAGCAGCTTGGGACAGCTCTATGGCTACACCTTC.

CDR3: CASLAGSSYNEQFF. CDR3 in DNA: TGTGCCAGTTTAGCGGGAAGCTCCTACAATGAGCAGTTCTTC. The chain links TRBV2 to TRBJ2-1; 8 nucleotides align to TRBD2. The CDR3 extends over 14 amino acids. Losses at the gene ends were 9 bases for V and 0 bases for J; bases not matched to a gene: 4. CDR1 and CDR2 (germline): SNHLY, FYNNEI.

The chain uses TRBV4-2 and TRBJ1-4; no definite D call. Germline V gene data show CDR1 as LGHNA and CDR2 as YNFKEQ. The CDR3 consists of 12 residues. Trimming removed 0 bases from V and 8 bases from J, with 4 bases in between. CDR3 residues: CASSQDREKLFF. The DNA of the CDR3 is TGTGCCAGCAGCCAAGATCGGGAAAAACTGTTTTTT.

The chain uses TRBV28 and TRBJ2-7; unclear D gene. The CDR3 totals 11 residues. V was trimmed by 10 bases and J by 3 bases, leaving 10 bases between them. Germline V gives CDR1 MDHEN, CDR2 SYDVKM. The CDR3 nucleotides read TGTGCCATCTCTAAGGGCTACGAGCAGTACTTC. This translates into CAISKGYEQYF.

The genes are TRBV5-1 and TRBJ2-1; D may correspond to TRBD1 or TRBD2 (5 bases each). Germline loops: CDR1 SGHRS, CDR2 YFSETQ. The V and J ends lost 4 bases and 8 bases respectively, with 16 bases between them. This CDR3 region has 14 residues. CDR3 protein: CASSPPGPNDEQFF. CDR3 DNA sequence: TGCGCCAGCAGCCCTCCGGGACCCAACGATGAGCAGTTCTTC.